This T cell receptor beta chain was captured in a study of graft-versus-host responses after intestinal transplantation. With regard to this clone: Its antigen remains unknown.

The repertoire was sequenced with immunoSEQ multiplex PCR; TCRdb's copy has only in-frame clones and lacks some. Of 80,000 to 95,000 clones listed, about 93% are singletons. Germline V CDR1 and CDR2: SGDLS, YYNGEE. J lost 5 bases, V lost 4 bases, and 9 bases had no gene match. This CDR3 has 16 amino acids. The material was unstimulated CD8+ T cells sorted from spleen or lymph node cells, obtained before intestinal transplant. This receptor was obtained from a human donor who received an intestinal transplant. This chain links TRBV9 with TRBJ2-1; 10 nucleotides match TRBD2. CDR3 sequence (DNA): TGTGCCAGCAGCAAGGAAGGACTAGCGGACGACAATGAGCAGTTCTTC. This translates into CASSKEGLADDNEQFF.